The 27 T cell receptor beta chains given below trace back to one sample, sequenced in a study of metastatic and nonmetastatic thyroid tumors. TCRdb reassembled clones from the PCR reads with MiXCR. The sample holds approximately 21,000 clones, over 25% seen once. All patients were untreated before thyroid surgery. Sequences were obtained from blood. These receptors were collected from a female donor with papillary thyroid cancer or a benign thyroid nodule (not recorded which). Some clones in this sample may be carry-over from other donors' samples.

The gene calls are TRBV11-2 and TRBJ2-2; D uncertain. With 0 bases removed from V and 0 bases from J, the gap between germline ends came to 11 bases. Germline CDR1 reads SGHAT; CDR2 reads FQNNGV. The CDR3 has 17 amino acids. CDR3 protein: CASSLDRRSANTGELFF. DNA for the CDR3: TGTGCCAGCAGCTTAGATCGTAGATCCGCGAACACCGGGGAGCTGTTTTTT.

This clone has ten or more counts. This sample includes further DNA sequences coding for the same CDR3. The J gene is TRBJ2-1, the V gene TRBV19; possible D gene TRBD2, 6 bases. Looked up from germline, CDR1 is LNHDA and CDR2 is SQIVND (reference sequence). The CDR3 extends over 15 amino acids. V lost 6 bases and J 0 bases, leaving 12 bases between the germline ends. The CDR3 region has the DNA TGTGCCAGTAGGGGGGGACTCGCCTCCTACAATGAGCAGTTCTTC. Its protein product is CASRGGLASYNEQFF.

This clone came up many times. The rearrangement links TRBV20-1 to TRBJ2-1; 9 bases fit TRBD2. Losses at the gene ends were 4 bases for V and 9 bases for J; bases not matched to a gene: 10. The V gene's germline CDR1 is DFQATT and CDR2 SNEGSKA (reference sequence). The CDR3 length is 14 residues. The CDR3 region has the DNA TGCAGTGCTAAGGTCGCTAGCGGGGAAGTTGAGCAGTTCTTC. Its translation: CSAKVASGEVEQFF.

J is TRBJ2-6 and V is TRBV6-2 or TRBV6-3; D unclear. Germline CDR1 is MNHEY and CDR2 is SVGEGT. The ends were cut back, 0 bases at V and 2 bases at J, with 5 bases in the middle. The CDR3 spans 15 residues. This CDR3 is CASSYSQTGANVLTF. CDR3 sequence (DNA): TGTGCCAGCAGTTACTCCCAGACTGGGGCCAACGTCCTGACTTTC.

This clone is deemed medium-sized. The chain recombines TRBV19 with TRBJ1-2; TRBD1 agrees at 8 bases. V trimming: 3 bases; J trimming: 0 bases; junction bases outside the gene matches: 9. Per the germline V gene, CDR1 is LNHDA and CDR2 is SQIVND (reference sequence). This CDR3 spans 17 amino acids. The CDR3, as DNA: TGTGCCAGTAGTATCGTCGGACAGGGAGCAGCTAACTATGGCTACACCTTC. Its protein product is CASSIVGQGAANYGYTF.

The CDR3 is CSARRGQTMNTEAFF. The CDR3 nucleotides read TGCAGTGCTAGGAGGGGACAGACAATGAACACTGAAGCTTTCTTT. The rearrangement uses TRBV20-1 and TRBJ1-1, with 7 bases that match TRBD1. CDR1 and CDR2 from the germline V gene are DFQATT and SNEGSKA (reference sequence). The CDR3 runs 15 residues. V dropped 3 bases and J dropped 0; count of bases not matched to a gene: 7.

This clone was detected many times. The germline gene is not matched at one end of the junction; a read error may be the cause. The sample contains more than one DNA sequence encoding this CDR3. The CDR3 sequence is CASSMYSSTSNQPQHF. CDR3 coding DNA: TGCGCCAGTAGTATGTACAGTAGCACGAGCAATCAGCCCCAGCATTTT. The chain is built from TRBV19 and TRBJ1-5; no reliable D call. CDR3 length equals 16 residues. The germline V gene has CDR1 LNHDA and CDR2 SQIVND (reference sequence). The full variable domain, rest sourced from reference TRBV19 and TRBJ1-5, is DGGITQSPKYLFRKEGQNVTLSCEQNLNHDAMYWYRQDPGQGLRLIYYSQIVNDFQKGDIAEGYSVSREKKESFPLTVTSAQKNPTAFYLCASSMYSSTSNQPQHFGDGTRLSIL.

On this clone: An end of the junction differs from the germline gene, which may be a read error. The chain carries TRBV20-1 and TRBJ1-6; D remains ambiguous. This CDR3 is built from 12 residues. Germline V CDR1 and CDR2: DFQATT, SNEGSKA (reference sequence). The CDR3 DNA sequence: TGCAGTTCTAGAAAGCCGAATTCACCCCTCCACTTT. Its translation is CSSRKPNSPLHF.

The sample holds many counts of this clone. The V call is TRBV19, the J call TRBJ2-3; 9 nucleotides line up with TRBD2. CDR1 is LNHDA and CDR2 is SQIVND in the germline V gene (reference sequence). The CDR3 runs 15 residues. V was clipped by 8 bases and J by 0 bases; unmatched bases: 6. CDR3: CASSIAGVSTDTQYF. The CDR3 DNA follows: TGTGCCAGTTCCATAGCGGGGGTGAGCACAGATACGCAGTATTTT.

This CDR3 is CASSLEGVAGLDEQFF. The CDR3 nucleotides read TGTGCCAGCAGTTTAGAGGGGGTAGCGGGATTGGATGAGCAGTTCTTC. The chain has TRBV28 and TRBJ2-1; TRBD2 matches at 8 bases. J lost 8 bases, V lost 2 bases, and 11 bases had no gene match. CDR1 MDHEN and CDR2 SYDVKM come from the germline V gene. The CDR3 has 16 residues.

This clone was detected ten times or more. This could be a read error, since a much larger clone is one nucleotide away. The rearrangement joins TRBV4-3 to TRBJ2-1; TRBD2 matches 10 bases. Per germline, CDR1 LGHNA and CDR2 YSLEER. This CDR3 is built from 15 residues. Unmatched junction bases numbered 6, after V lost 2 bases and J lost 8 bases. This chain's CDR3 is CASSQLGLALDEQFF. The CDR3 bases are TGCGCCAGCAGCCAACTGGGACTAGCGCTGGATGAGCAGTTCTTC.

This clone was found many times. The V gene is TRBV15, the J gene TRBJ2-5, with 9 bases lining up with TRBD2. Looked up from germline, CDR1 is LNHNV and CDR2 is YYDKDF (reference sequence). V trimming: 2 bases; J trimming: 4 bases; junction bases outside the gene matches: 8. The CDR3 sequence is 16 residues long. The CDR3 here is CATSRRPGLAPETQYF. As DNA, the CDR3 is TGTGCCACCAGCAGACGTCCGGGACTAGCTCCAGAGACCCAGTACTTC.

Sample share makes this clone medium-sized. This rearrangement joins TRBV6-5 to TRBJ2-7; 13 bases line up with TRBD2. This CDR3 is built from 18 residues. Per the germline V gene, CDR1 is MNHEY and CDR2 is SVGAGI. J gave up 0 bases and V 7 bases, and 12 bases lay outside the gene matches. CDR3 in amino acids: CASKAGTSGAISSYEQYF. DNA of the CDR3: TGTGCCAGCAAAGCCGGGACTAGCGGGGCAATAAGCTCCTACGAGCAGTACTTC.

This clone is termed medium-sized. The V call is TRBV20-1, the J call TRBJ2-7, with D unclear. Trimming stripped 0 bases from V and 2 bases from J, with 11 bases between. This CDR3 has 14 amino acids. The germline CDR1 and CDR2 sequences are DFQATT and SNEGSKA (reference sequence). The CDR3 sequence is CSARDPQPPYEQYF. CDR3 DNA sequence: TGCAGTGCTAGAGATCCGCAACCTCCCTACGAGCAGTACTTC.

A few counts support this clone. V is TRBV3-1 and J is TRBJ1-1, with D uncertain. The CDR3 is 12 amino acids. Germline CDR1 and CDR2: LGHDT and YNNKEL (reference sequence). The V end lost 4 bases, the J end lost 2 bases, and 5 bases lay between the germline ends. The CDR3 sequence is CASSPGNTEAFF. CDR3 sequence (DNA): TGTGCCAGCAGCCCAGGAAACACTGAAGCTTTCTTT.

The chain is built from TRBV24-1 and TRBJ2-1, with 8 bases fitting TRBD1. Germline CDR1 KGHDR, CDR2 SFDVKD. The CDR3 extends over 16 amino acids. Unmatched junction bases numbered 12, after V lost 4 bases and J lost 8 bases. The CDR3 nucleotides read TGTGCCACCAGTGACTCCTCGGTGGCAGGGGGCTATGAGCAGTTCTTC. This codes for CATSDSSVAGGYEQFF.

There are many counts of this clone. The rearrangement links TRBV10-1 to TRBJ2-2, with D perhaps TRBD1 (5 bases). This CDR3 has 13 residues. Germline values: CDR1 WNHNN, CDR2 SYGVQD (reference sequence). V was trimmed by 6 bases and J by 3 bases, leaving 8 bases between them. CDR3 loop: CASRTDYTGELFF. CDR3 coding DNA: TGCGCCAGCAGGACAGATTACACCGGGGAGCTGTTTTTT.

This clone has a count of ten or more. The rearrangement joins TRBV3-1 to TRBJ2-1; possibly TRBD1 or TRBD2 for D (6 bases each). Germline V CDR1 and CDR2: LGHDT, YNNKEL (reference sequence). This CDR3 contains 17 residues. V was cut by 1 base and J by 0 bases, with 13 bases left in between. CDR3 DNA sequence: TGTGCCAGCAGCCAAGTTCCAGGGGAGGCCTCCTACAATGAGCAGTTCTTC. This encodes CASSQVPGEASYNEQFF.

The rearrangement uses TRBV12-3 or TRBV12-4 and TRBJ1-3; D gene ambiguous. This CDR3 comprises 15 residues. V was clipped by 3 bases and J by 4 bases, with 13 bases between them. This CDR3 reads CASSLGRIGGNTIYF. The CDR3, as DNA: TGTGCCAGCAGTTTGGGCCGCATCGGGGGAAACACCATATATTTT.

The chain recombines TRBV19 with TRBJ2-3, with TRBD1 matching 10 bases. CDR3 size: 14 residues. Germline V gene sequence: CDR1 LNHDA, CDR2 SQIVND (reference sequence). Losses at the gene ends were 7 bases for V and 5 bases for J; bases not matched to a gene: 6. The CDR3 loop reads CASTRTGGLDTQYF. The CDR3 nucleotides read TGTGCCAGTACCCGGACAGGGGGATTAGATACGCAGTATTTT.

This clone was seen repeatedly, ten times or more. The V call is TRBV7-9, the J call TRBJ2-7; D unresolved. This CDR3 is 12 amino acids long. The V and J ends lost 11 bases and 3 bases respectively, with 14 bases between them. Germline CDR1 SEHNR, CDR2 FQNEAQ (reference sequence). The CDR3 coding sequence is TGTGCCGCTGCTTCCGGGCTCTACGAGCAGTACTTC. Residues: CAAASGLYEQYF.

This clone has a count of ten or more. The rearrangement links TRBV4-3 to TRBJ2-1, with D unclear. Germline CDR1 is LGHNA and CDR2 is YSLEER. This CDR3 has 17 amino acids. Trimming cost V 1 base and J 4 bases, with 17 bases left between them. Here the CDR3 DNA reads TGCGCCAGCAGCCAAGGCCCCCTAACGGTCCCTTACAATGAGCAGTTCTTC. It yields the protein CASSQGPLTVPYNEQFF.

The V call is TRBV20-1, the J call TRBJ2-1, with a tentative D call TRBD2 (5 bases). From germline, CDR1 is DFQATT and CDR2 SNEGSKA (reference sequence). The CDR3 contains 14 residues. The ends were cut back, 2 bases at V and 7 bases at J, with 15 bases in the middle. CDR3 amino acids: CSARTWVGSNEQFF. The CDR3 bases are TGCAGTGCTAGAACTTGGGTTGGGAGTAATGAGCAGTTCTTC.

The CDR3 reads CASSPFGDSFSSYEQYF. In DNA form, the CDR3 reads TGTGCCAGCAGCCCATTTGGGGACAGCTTCAGTTCCTACGAGCAGTACTTC. The chain carries TRBV27 and TRBJ2-7, with TRBD1 matching over 7 bases. CDR1 is MNHEY and CDR2 is SMNVEV in the germline V gene (reference sequence). The CDR3 covers 17 residues. The J segment lost 1 base and the V segment lost 6 bases, leaving 15 bases of the junction unmatched.

This sequence joins TRBV20-1 and TRBJ1-1, with TRBD1 identical over 8 bases. The CDR3 has 13 residues. Germline-derived CDR1 and CDR2 are DFQATT and SNEGSKA (reference sequence). Here the CDR3 DNA reads TGCAGCGGACAGGGCTGGGGGATCACTGAAGCTTTCTTT. Its translation: CSGQGWGITEAFF.

This clone was recorded at least ten times. This chain uses TRBV27 with TRBJ2-2, with TRBD2 matching 14 bases. The CDR3 loop spans 15 amino acids. Germline V gives CDR1 MNHEY, CDR2 SMNVEV (reference sequence). The V and J ends lost 5 bases and 12 bases, in that order; junction bases with no gene match: 8. The CDR3 nucleotides are TGTGCCAGCAGTCAGACTAGCGGGAGGGCCGAAAAGCTGTTTTTT. Its translation: CASSQTSGRAEKLFF.

The rearrangement joins TRBV5-1 to TRBJ2-2, with D perhaps being TRBD1 or TRBD2 (5 bases each). Germline V lookup: CDR1 SGHRS, CDR2 YFSETQ. The CDR3 length is 16 residues. The CDR3 nucleotides read TGCGCTTCAAAGCTTACCCAGGGACCGAACACCGGGGAGCTGTTTTTT. This sequence encodes CASKLTQGPNTGELFF.